The 10 T cell receptor beta chains below were found in one sample sequenced in a study of T cells in localized non-small cell lung cancer. Clones were sequenced by immunoSEQ multiplex PCR, and TCRdb holds only the in-frame ones, with some missing. The profile shows some 17,000 clones, around 82% of them singletons. Sequencing was performed on peripheral blood, taken before any cancer treatment. These TCRs come from a male donor aged 60 or over with stage III lung adenocarcinoma.

The chain joins TRBV30 to TRBJ2-1; D is uncertain. The germline V gene has CDR1 GTSNPN and CDR2 SVGIG (reference sequence). The CDR3 is 12 residues long. The ends were cut back, 5 bases at V and 3 bases at J, with 8 bases in the middle. CDR3 loop: CAWGKSYNEQFF. CDR3 coding DNA: TGTGCCTGGGGAAAAAGCTACAATGAGCAGTTCTTC.

This clone has only a few counts. This sequence joins TRBV5-6 and TRBJ1-2; 7 positions match TRBD1. CDR1 and CDR2 from the germline V gene are SGHDT and YYEEEE. V lost 4 bases to trimming and J lost 8 bases; unmatched junction nucleotides: 17. This CDR3 is built from 16 residues. The CDR3 here is CASSDGTAPSHGGYTF. CDR3 nucleotide sequence: TGTGCCAGCAGCGATGGGACAGCCCCTTCCCACGGCGGCTACACCTTC.

The chain employs TRBV5-8 and TRBJ1-2; a weak D match, TRBD1 (5 bases). Trimming took 4 bases from V and 3 from J, leaving 19 bases between them. The germline CDR1 and CDR2 sequences are SGHTS and YDEGEE. The CDR3 has 16 residues. The CDR3: CASSPSPGTADYGYTF. The CDR3, as DNA: TGTGCCAGCAGCCCCAGTCCCGGGACCGCGGACTATGGCTACACCTTC.

This rearrangement joins TRBV2 to TRBJ2-3; 8 nucleotides match TRBD2. The CDR3 is 16 amino acids. V gave up 3 bases and J gave up 2 bases; unmatched junction bases: 7. Looked up from germline, CDR1 is SNHLY and CDR2 is FYNNEI. CDR3 sequence (DNA): TGTGCCAGCAGTGAGTTTTCTAGCGGGCCCACAGATACGCAGTATTTT. Its protein product is CASSEFSSGPTDTQYF.

This sequence joins TRBV4-1 and TRBJ1-5; no definite D call. Deletions cut 0 bases from V and 4 bases from J, with 10 bases between. The germline V gene encodes CDR1 MGHRA and CDR2 YSYEKL. The CDR3 spans 15 residues. CDR3 amino acids: CASSQDPAPNQPQHF. The CDR3, as DNA: TGCGCCAGCAGCCAAGATCCGGCCCCTAATCAGCCCCAGCATTTT.

V and J are TRBV5-1 and TRBJ1-2; 9 bases are a match to TRBD1. Germline lookup yields CDR1 SGHRS and CDR2 YFSETQ. V gave up 0 bases and J gave up 0 bases; unmatched junction bases: 6. The CDR3 is 17 amino acids. CDR3 residues: CASSLAPQGAANYGYTF. In DNA, the CDR3 is TGCGCCAGCAGCTTGGCACCACAGGGGGCGGCTAACTATGGCTACACCTTC.

The CDR3 loop reads CASSDYGDYTDTQYF. The CDR3 region has the DNA TGTGCCAGCAGCGATTACGGGGACTACACAGATACGCAGTATTTT. V and J are TRBV7-2 and TRBJ2-3, with 7 bases lining up with TRBD2. This CDR3 has 15 residues. Germline CDR1 is SGHTA and CDR2 is FQGNSA. J gave up 2 bases and V 5 bases, and 7 bases lay outside the gene matches.

The gene calls are TRBV7-9 and TRBJ1-2; 10 positions agree with TRBD1. This CDR3 contains 13 residues. Unmatched junction bases numbered 3, after V lost 4 bases and J lost 7 bases. Germline lookup yields CDR1 SEHNR and CDR2 FQNEAQ (reference sequence). The CDR3 here is CASSWDRGGGYTF. The CDR3 coding sequence is TGTGCCAGCAGCTGGGACAGGGGTGGTGGCTACACCTTC.

In its sample, this clone is medium-sized. This chain uses TRBV6-5 with TRBJ2-5; either TRBD1 or TRBD2 may supply D (5 bases each). CDR3 length: 14 residues. V was cut by 5 bases and J by 5 bases, with 15 bases left in between. CDR1 is MNHEY, CDR2 SVGAGI, per germline. The DNA for the CDR3 is TGTGCCAGCAGTACGGGACCGCACGTCGAGACCCAGTACTTC. The encoded protein is CASSTGPHVETQYF.

V gene TRBV7-8 combines with J gene TRBJ2-3, with 7 nucleotides matching TRBD1. The germline gives CDR1 SGHVS, CDR2 FQNEAQ. The J segment lost 4 bases and the V segment lost 0 bases, leaving 4 bases of the junction unmatched. The CDR3 extends over 15 amino acids. CDR3 sequence reads: CASSLAFRGSDTQYF. The CDR3 DNA sequence: TGTGCCAGCAGCTTAGCGTTCAGGGGGTCAGATACGCAGTATTTT.